This TCR beta chain was identified in a study of T cell clonality in common variable immunodeficiency. This clone was seen at least ten times. The sequenced fragment ends 3 residues before the CDR3 boundary, so the rest is inferred from the germline J gene. V was clipped by 3 bases and J by 2 bases, with 26 bases between them. This CDR3 region has 19 residues. CDR1 is SGHDN, CDR2 FVKESK, per germline. Control and CVID samples contributed equal amounts of genomic DNA. Profiled with immunoSEQ multiplex PCR; TCRdb holds only in-frame clones, not every one. The repertoire consists of about 35,000 clones, none detected only once. Donors gave about 5 to 9 ml heparinized peripheral whole blood.

This TCR was recovered from a person aged 18 to 69 in good health. The V gene is TRBV14, the J gene TRBJ2-7; a weak D match, TRBD1 (5 bases). The sample consisted of peripheral blood mononuclear cells. Incomplete CDR3 DNA: TGTGCCAGCAGCCAGATTGACCCGCCTACAGGATCCCTTCCCTACGAG. As protein: CASSQIDPPTGSLPYE. From start to end, the CDR3 is CASSQIDPPTGSLPYEQYF. The complete variable domain, with remaining parts taken from reference TRBV14 and TRBJ2-7, reads EAGVTQFPSHSVIEKGQTVTLRCDPISGHDNLYWYRRVMGKEIKFLLHFVKESKQDESGMPNNRFLAERTGGTYSTLKVQPAELEDSGVYFCASSQIDPPTGSLPYEQYFGPGTRLTVT.